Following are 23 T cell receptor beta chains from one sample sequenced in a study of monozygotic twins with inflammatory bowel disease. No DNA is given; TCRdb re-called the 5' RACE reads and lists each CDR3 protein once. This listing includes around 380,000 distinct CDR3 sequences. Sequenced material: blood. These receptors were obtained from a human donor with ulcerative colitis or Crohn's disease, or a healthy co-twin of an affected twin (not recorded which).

CDR3 in amino acids: CASSITGSNYGYTF. The chain employs TRBV19 and TRBJ1-2; absent DNA, TCRdb's TRBD1 call cannot be checked. Per germline, CDR1 LNHDA and CDR2 SQIVND (reference sequence). This CDR3 region has 14 residues.

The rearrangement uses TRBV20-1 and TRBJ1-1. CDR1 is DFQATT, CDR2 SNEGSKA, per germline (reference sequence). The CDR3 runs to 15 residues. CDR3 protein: CSPELAAEGNTEAFF.

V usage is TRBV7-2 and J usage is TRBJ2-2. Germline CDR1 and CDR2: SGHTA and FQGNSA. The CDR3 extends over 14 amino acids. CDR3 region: CASSLDVGIGELFF.

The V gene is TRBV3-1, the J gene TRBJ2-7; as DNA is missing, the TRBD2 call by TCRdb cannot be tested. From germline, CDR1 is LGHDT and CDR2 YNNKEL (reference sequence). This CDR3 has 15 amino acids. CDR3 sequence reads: CASSHDRTSGYEQYF.

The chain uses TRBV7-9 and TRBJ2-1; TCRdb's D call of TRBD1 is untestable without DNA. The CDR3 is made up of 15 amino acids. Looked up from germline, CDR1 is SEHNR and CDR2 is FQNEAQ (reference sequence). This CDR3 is CASSPQGSSYNEQFF.

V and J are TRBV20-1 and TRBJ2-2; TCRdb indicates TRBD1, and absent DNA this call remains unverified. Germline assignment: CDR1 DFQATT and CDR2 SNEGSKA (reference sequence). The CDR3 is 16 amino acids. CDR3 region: CSARPPGGTNTGELFF.

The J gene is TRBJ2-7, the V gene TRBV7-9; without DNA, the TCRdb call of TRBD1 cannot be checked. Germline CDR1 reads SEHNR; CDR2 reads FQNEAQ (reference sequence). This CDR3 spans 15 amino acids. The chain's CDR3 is CASSTAQGMSYEQYF. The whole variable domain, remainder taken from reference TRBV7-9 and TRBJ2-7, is DTGVSQNPRHKITKRGQNVTFRCDPISEHNRLYWYRQTLGQGPEFLTYFQNEAQLEKSRLLSDRFSAERPKGSFSTLEIQRTEQGDSAMYLCASSTAQGMSYEQYFGPGTRLTVT.

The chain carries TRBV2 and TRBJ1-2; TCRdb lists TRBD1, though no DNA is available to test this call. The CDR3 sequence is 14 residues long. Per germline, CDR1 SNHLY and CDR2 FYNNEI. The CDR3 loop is CASSATGGNYGYTF.

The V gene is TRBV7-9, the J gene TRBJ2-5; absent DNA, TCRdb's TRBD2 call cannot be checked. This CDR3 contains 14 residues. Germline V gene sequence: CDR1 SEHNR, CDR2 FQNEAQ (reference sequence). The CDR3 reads CASSLGTSEETQYF. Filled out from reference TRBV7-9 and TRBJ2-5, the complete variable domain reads DTGVSQNPRHKITKRGQNVTFRCDPISEHNRLYWYRQTLGQGPEFLTYFQNEAQLEKSRLLSDRFSAERPKGSFSTLEIQRTEQGDSAMYLCASSLGTSEETQYFGPGTRLLVL.

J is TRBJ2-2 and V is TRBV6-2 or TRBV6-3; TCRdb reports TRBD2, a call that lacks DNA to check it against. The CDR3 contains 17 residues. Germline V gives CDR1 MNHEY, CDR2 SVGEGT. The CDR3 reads CASSLYLTSGITGELFF.

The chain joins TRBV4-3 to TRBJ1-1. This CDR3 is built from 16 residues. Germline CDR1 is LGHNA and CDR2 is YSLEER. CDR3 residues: CASGQLGAGGLTEAFF.

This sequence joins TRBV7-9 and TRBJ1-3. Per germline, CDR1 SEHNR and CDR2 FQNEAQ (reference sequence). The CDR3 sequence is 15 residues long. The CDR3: CASSLAGNSGNTIYF. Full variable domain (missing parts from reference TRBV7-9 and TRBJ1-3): DTGVSQNPRHKITKRGQNVTFRCDPISEHNRLYWYRQTLGQGPEFLTYFQNEAQLEKSRLLSDRFSAERPKGSFSTLEIQRTEQGDSAMYLCASSLAGNSGNTIYFGEGSWLTVV.

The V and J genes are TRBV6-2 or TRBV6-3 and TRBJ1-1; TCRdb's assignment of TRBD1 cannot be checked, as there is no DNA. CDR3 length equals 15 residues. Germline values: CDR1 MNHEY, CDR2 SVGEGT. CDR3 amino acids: CASRTGGSMNTEAFF.

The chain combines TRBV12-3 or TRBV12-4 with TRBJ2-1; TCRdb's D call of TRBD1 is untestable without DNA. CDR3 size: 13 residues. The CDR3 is CASSLMGVDEQFF.

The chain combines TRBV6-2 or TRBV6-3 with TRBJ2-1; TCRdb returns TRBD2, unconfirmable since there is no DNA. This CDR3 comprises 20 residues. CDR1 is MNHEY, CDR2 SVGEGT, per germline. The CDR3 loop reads CASSYSTSGRAVPNQNEQFF.

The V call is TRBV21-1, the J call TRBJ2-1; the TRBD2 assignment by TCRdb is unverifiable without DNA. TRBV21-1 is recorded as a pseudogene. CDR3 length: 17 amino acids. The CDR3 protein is CASSKRGKRARHNEQFF.

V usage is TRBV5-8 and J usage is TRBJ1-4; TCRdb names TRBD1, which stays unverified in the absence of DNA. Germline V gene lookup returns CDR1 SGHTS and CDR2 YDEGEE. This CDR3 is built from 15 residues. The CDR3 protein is CASSLENRGDEKLFF. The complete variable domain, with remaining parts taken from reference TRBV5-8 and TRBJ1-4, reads EAGVTQSPTHLIKTRGQQATLRCSPISGHTSVYWYQQALGLGLQFLLWYDEGEERNRGNFPPRFSGRQFPNYSSELNVNALELEDSALYLCASSLENRGDEKLFFGSGTQLSVL.

The CDR3 loop is CATSDTGSYEQYF. V gene TRBV24-1 combines with J gene TRBJ2-7; TCRdb's D call, TRBD1, is unchecked because there is no DNA. Germline CDR1 and CDR2: KGHDR and SFDVKD. The CDR3 consists of 13 residues.

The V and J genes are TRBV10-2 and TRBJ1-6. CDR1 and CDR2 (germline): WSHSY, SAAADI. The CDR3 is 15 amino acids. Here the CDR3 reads CASSSQDSYNSPLHF.

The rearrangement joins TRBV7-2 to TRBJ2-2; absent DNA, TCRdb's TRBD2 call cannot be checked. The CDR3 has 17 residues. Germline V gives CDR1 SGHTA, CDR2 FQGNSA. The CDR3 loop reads CASSPHDKRVGSGELFF.

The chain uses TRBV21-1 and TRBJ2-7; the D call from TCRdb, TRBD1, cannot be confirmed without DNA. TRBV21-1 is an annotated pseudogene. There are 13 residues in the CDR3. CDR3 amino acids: CASSKREGPEQYF.

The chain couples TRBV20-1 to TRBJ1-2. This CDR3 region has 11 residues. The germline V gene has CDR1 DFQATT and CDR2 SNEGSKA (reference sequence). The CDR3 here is CSARSRKGYTF.

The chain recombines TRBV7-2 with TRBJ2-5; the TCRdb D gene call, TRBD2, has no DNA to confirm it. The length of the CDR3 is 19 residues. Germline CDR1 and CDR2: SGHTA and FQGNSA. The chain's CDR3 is CASSLAAGTSGGPPETQYF.